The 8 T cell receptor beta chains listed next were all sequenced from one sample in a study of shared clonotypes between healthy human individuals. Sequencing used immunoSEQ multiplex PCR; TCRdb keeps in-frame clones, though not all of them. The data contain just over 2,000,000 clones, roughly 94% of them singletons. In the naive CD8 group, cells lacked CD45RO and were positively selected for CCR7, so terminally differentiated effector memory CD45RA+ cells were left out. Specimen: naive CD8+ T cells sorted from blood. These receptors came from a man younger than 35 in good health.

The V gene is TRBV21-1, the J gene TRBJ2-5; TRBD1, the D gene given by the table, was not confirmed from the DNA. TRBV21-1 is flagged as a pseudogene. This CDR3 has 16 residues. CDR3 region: CASSQTAGFSEETQYF. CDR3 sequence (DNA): TGTGCCAGCAGCCAGACCGCAGGGTTTTCGGAGGAGACCCAGTACTTC.

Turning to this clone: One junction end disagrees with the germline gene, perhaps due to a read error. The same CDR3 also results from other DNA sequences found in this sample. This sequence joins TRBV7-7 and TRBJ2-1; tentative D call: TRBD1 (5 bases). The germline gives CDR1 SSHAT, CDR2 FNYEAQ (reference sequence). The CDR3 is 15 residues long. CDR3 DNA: TGTGCTAGCAGCTTAGACAGAAGCTCCTACAATGAGCAGTTCTTC. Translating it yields CASSLDRSSYNEQFF.

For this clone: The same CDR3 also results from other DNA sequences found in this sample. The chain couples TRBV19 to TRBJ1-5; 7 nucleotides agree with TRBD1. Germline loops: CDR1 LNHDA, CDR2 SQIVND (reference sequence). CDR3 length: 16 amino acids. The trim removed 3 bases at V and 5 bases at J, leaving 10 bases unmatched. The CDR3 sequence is CASSILHRDSYQPQHF. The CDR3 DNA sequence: TGTGCCAGTAGTATTCTGCACCGGGACAGTTATCAGCCCCAGCATTTT.

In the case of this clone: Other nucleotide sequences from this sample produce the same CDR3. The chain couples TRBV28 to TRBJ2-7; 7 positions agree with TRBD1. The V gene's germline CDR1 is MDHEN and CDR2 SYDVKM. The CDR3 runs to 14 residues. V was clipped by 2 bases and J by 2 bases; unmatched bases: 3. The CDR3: CASSLTGTAYEQYF. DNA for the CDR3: TGTGCCAGCAGTTTAACCGGGACAGCCTACGAGCAGTACTTC.

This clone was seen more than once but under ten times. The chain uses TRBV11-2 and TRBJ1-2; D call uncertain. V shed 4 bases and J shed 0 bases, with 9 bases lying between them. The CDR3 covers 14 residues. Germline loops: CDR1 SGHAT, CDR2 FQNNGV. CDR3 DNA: TGTGCCAGCAGCTCATGGACGGCTAACTATGGCTACACCTTC. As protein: CASSSWTANYGYTF.

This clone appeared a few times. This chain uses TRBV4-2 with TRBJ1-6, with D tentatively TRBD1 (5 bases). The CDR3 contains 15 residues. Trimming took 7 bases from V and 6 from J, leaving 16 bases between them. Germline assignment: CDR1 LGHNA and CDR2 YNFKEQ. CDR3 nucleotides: TGTGCCAGCACCATGTTGGGGCTGGGTAATTCACCCCTCCACTTT. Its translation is CASTMLGLGNSPLHF.

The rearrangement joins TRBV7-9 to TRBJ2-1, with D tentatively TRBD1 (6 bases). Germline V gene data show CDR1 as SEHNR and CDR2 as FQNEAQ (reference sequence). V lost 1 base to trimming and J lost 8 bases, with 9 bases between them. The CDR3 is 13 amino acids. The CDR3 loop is CASSLDRVHEQFF. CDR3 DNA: TGTGCCAGCAGCTTAGACAGGGTCCATGAGCAGTTCTTC.

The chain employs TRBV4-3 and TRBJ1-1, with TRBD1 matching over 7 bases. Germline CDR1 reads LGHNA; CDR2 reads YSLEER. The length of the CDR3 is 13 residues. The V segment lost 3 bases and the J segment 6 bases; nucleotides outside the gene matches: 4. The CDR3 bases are TGCGCCAGCAGCCAGGTCCAGGGGGCTGAAGCTTTCTTT. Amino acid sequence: CASSQVQGAEAFF.